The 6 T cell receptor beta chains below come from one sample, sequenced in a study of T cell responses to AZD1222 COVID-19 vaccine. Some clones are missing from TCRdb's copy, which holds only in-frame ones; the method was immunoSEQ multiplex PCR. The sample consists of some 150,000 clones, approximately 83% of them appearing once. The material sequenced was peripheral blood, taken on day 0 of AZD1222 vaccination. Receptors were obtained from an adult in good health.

The CDR3 DNA sequence: TGTGCCAGCTCACCTTCATTTCATTCCACCGGGGAGCTGTTTTTT. It codes for CASSPSFHSTGELFF. V is TRBV18 and J is TRBJ2-2; unclear D gene. From germline, CDR1 is KGHSH and CDR2 LQKENI. The V and J ends lost 3 bases and 4 bases respectively, with 12 bases between them. CDR3 length equals 15 residues.

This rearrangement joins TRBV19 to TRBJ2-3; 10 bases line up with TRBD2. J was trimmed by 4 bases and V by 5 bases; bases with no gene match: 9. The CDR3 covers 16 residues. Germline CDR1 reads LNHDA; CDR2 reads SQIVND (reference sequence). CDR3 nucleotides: TGTGCCAGTAGTTCGCCGGGACTAGCGCGAGCAGATACGCAGTATTTT. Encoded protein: CASSSPGLARADTQYF. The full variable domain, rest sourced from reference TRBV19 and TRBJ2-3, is DGGITQSPKYLFRKEGQNVTLSCEQNLNHDAMYWYRQDPGQGLRLIYYSQIVNDFQKGDIAEGYSVSREKKESFPLTVTSAQKNPTAFYLCASSSPGLARADTQYFGPGTRLTVL.

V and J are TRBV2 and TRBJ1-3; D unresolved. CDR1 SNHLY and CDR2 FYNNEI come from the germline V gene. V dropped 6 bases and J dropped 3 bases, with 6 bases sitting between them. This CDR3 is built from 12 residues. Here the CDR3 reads CASRGFGNTIYF. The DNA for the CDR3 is TGTGCCAGCAGGGGATTTGGAAACACCATATATTTT.

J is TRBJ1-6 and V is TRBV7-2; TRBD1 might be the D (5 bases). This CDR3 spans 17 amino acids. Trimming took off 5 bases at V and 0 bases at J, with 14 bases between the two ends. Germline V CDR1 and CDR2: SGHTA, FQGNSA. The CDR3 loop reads CASSPQRGSSYNSPLHF. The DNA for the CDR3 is TGTGCCAGCAGCCCCCAGAGGGGAAGCTCCTATAATTCACCCCTCCACTTT.

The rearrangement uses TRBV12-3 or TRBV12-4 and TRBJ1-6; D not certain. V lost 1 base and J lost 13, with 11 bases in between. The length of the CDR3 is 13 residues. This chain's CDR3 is CASSLGYRVPLHF. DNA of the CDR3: TGTGCCAGCAGTTTAGGCTATCGGGTGCCCCTCCACTTT.

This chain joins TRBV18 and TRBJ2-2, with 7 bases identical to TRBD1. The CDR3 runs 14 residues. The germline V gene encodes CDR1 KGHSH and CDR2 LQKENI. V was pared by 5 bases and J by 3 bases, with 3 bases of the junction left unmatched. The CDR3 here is CASSSGTDTGELFF. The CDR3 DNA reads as TGTGCCAGCTCATCCGGGACAGACACCGGGGAGCTGTTTTTT.